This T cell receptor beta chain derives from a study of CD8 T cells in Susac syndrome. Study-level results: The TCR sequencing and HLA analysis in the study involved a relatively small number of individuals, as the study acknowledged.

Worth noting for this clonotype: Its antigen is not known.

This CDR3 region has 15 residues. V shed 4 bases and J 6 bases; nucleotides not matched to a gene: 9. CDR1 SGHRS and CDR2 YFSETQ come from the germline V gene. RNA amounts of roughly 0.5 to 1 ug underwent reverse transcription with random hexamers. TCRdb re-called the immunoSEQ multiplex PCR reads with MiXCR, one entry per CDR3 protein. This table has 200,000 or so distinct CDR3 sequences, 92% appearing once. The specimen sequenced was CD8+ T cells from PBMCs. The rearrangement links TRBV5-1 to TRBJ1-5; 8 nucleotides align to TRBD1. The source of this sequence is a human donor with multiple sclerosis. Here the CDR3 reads CASSPGTGGTQPQHF. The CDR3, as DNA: TGCGCCAGCAGCCCCGGGACAGGAGGAACTCAGCCCCAGCATTTT.